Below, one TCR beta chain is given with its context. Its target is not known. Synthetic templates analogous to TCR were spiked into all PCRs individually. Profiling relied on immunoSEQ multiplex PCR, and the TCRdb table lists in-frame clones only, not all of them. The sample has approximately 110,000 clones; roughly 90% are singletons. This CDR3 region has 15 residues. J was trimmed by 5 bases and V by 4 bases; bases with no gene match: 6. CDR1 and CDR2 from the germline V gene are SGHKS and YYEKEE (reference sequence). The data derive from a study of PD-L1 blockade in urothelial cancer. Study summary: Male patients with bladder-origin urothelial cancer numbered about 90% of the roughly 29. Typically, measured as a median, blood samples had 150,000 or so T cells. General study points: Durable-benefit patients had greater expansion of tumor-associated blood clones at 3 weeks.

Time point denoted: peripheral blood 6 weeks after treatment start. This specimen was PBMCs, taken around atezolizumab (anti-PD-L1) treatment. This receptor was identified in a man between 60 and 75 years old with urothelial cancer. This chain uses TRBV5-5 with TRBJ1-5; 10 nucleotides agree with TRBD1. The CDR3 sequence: CASSPDRGIDQPQHF. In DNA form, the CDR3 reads TGTGCCAGCAGCCCGGACAGGGGGATCGATCAGCCCCAGCATTTT.